A single sample gave rise to the 6 T cell receptor beta chains below, sequenced in a study of Ad26.COV2.S vaccination and SARS-CoV-2 variants (dated by TCRdb to about 2021). Library method: the immunoSEQ multiplex PCR assay. TCRdb holds this immuneACCESS table with in-frame rearrangements only. Some clones are missing; in checked studies, unresolved V genes explain under half, and the rest has no known cause. This sample holds 300,000 to 400,000 clones; about 90% were observed only once. The top ten constitute roughly 6% of the sample. The label giving this sample's treatment or condition can be read as: 15 to 20 received Ad26.COV2.S at low or high dose, single or two shots; roughly five received placebo; per-sample allocation not given. Repertoires of vaccine and placebo recipients were sequenced from samples collected on day 63 after the first injection. The material sequenced was peripheral blood, taken in a trial of Ad26.COV2.S vaccine versus placebo. Source of these receptors: a person aged 18-60 years who received the Ad26.COV2.S COVID-19 vaccine or a placebo.

The chain recombines TRBV4-3 with TRBJ1-2, with a possible D match to TRBD1 (5 bases). Germline lookup yields CDR1 LGHNA and CDR2 YSLEER. CDR3 length: 15 amino acids. Deletions cut 1 base from V and 7 bases from J, with 16 bases between. In DNA form, the CDR3 reads TGCGCCAGCAGCCAAGCAATACGGACGGGGGTTGGCTACACCTTC. Translation gives CASSQAIRTGVGYTF.

The chain links TRBV4-3 to TRBJ1-6; TRBD1 might be the D (5 bases). There are 15 residues in the CDR3. V was clipped by 1 base and J by 1 base, with 5 bases between them. CDR1 and CDR2 (germline): LGHNA, YSLEER. CDR3: CASSQAGSYNSPLHF. The CDR3 nucleotides read TGCGCCAGCAGCCAAGCAGGGTCCTATAATTCACCCCTCCACTTT.

The genes are TRBV7-9 and TRBJ1-2, with TRBD1 as a possible D gene (5 bases). V was clipped by 1 base and J by 4 bases, with 10 bases between them. The CDR3 runs 14 residues. Germline CDR1 SEHNR, CDR2 FQNEAQ (reference sequence). CDR3 sequence: CASSLVEGPYGYTF. The CDR3 nucleotides read TGTGCCAGCAGCTTAGTTGAGGGACCCTATGGCTACACCTTC. Full variable domain (outside the CDR3, taken from reference TRBV7-9 and TRBJ1-2): DTGVSQNPRHKITKRGQNVTFRCDPISEHNRLYWYRQTLGQGPEFLTYFQNEAQLEKSRLLSDRFSAERPKGSFSTLEIQRTEQGDSAMYLCASSLVEGPYGYTFGSGTRLTVV.

V usage is TRBV5-1 and J usage is TRBJ1-2; D remains unclear. The germline V and J ends were trimmed by 1 base and 5 bases, with 9 bases remaining between them. The CDR3 consists of 13 residues. Germline V CDR1 and CDR2: SGHRS, YFSETQ. As DNA, the CDR3 is TGCGCCAGCAGCTTGTCGGCAGCTTATGGCTACACCTTC. Protein sequence: CASSLSAAYGYTF.

The chain joins TRBV28 to TRBJ1-2, with D perhaps matching TRBD1 (5 bases). The CDR3 covers 13 residues. The germline V gene encodes CDR1 MDHEN and CDR2 SYDVKM. The germline V and J ends were trimmed by 7 bases and 11 bases, with 20 bases remaining between them. The CDR3 region has the DNA TGTGCCAGCACCGGGACCGGTCTGATGGTGTACACCTTC. Translation gives CASTGTGLMVYTF.

The chain uses TRBV7-9 and TRBJ2-1, with 9 bases fitting TRBD1. The germline V gene has CDR1 SEHNR and CDR2 FQNEAQ (reference sequence). The junction had 4 bases not matched to a gene; V was cut back by 5 bases and J by 8 bases. CDR3 length: 13 amino acids. This chain's CDR3 is CASSGTGLDEQFF. The CDR3, as DNA: TGTGCCAGCAGCGGGACAGGGTTGGATGAGCAGTTCTTC.